This TCR beta chain was observed in a study of breast tumors, draining lymph nodes, adjacent tissues. The lymph nodes were axillary draining lymph nodes from breast cancer patients. This clonotype was counted many times. What it binds is not known. TCRdb reanalysed the multiplex PCR reads using MiXCR and keeps one entry per CDR3 protein. The sample consists of approximately 88,000 distinct CDR3 sequences, approximately 29% of them appearing once. Study-level findings and limits: Findings are consistent with lymph node origin and intratumoral expansion of most tumor T cells. Luminal-like breast cancer showed significantly higher tumor–nontumor repertoire similarity than basal-like. Tumor repertoires ranked between lymph nodes and nontumor tissue in diversity, with V and J gene preferences. Data only fit, rather than demonstrated, lymph node origin of most tumor T cells.

V shed 4 bases, J shed 6 bases, and the junction held 11 bases outside the gene matches. The CDR3 runs 15 residues. Per the germline V gene, CDR1 is SGHAT and CDR2 is FQDESV (reference sequence). Sample: axillary lymph node tissue. This TCR derives from a female donor with breast cancer. Some clones in this sample may be carry-over from other donors' samples. The chain joins TRBV11-1 to TRBJ2-7, with 8 bases identical to TRBD1. Written as DNA, the CDR3 is TGTGCCAGCAGCTCCCAGGGACAGGTCCAGTCCGAGCAGTACTTC. This sequence encodes CASSSQGQVQSEQYF.